A single sample is the source of the 27 T cell receptor beta chains below, sequenced in a study of CD8 T cells in ankylosing spondylitis. TCRdb ran MiXCR on the 5' RACE reads and lists one entry per CDR3 protein. The sample lists fewer than 450,000 distinct CDR3 sequences; 17% were seen once. These receptors have no identified antigens. Study observations and caveats: In ankylosing spondylitis blood, a motif of roughly eight highly homologous TCR beta variants appeared characteristic.

The sample was blood, either unsorted or a sorted T cell fraction (not recorded which). These receptors came from a male donor with ankylosing spondylitis.

This clonotype came up a few times. The chain employs TRBV12-3 or TRBV12-4 and TRBJ2-7; 9 bases are shared with TRBD1. The trim removed 7 bases at V and 5 bases at J, leaving 9 bases unmatched. This CDR3 is 14 amino acids long. The CDR3 bases are TGTGCCAGCACCCAGGACAGGGGTGGAGACGAGCAGTACTTC. It encodes CASTQDRGGDEQYF.

This clonotype showed up just a few times. This sequence joins TRBV7-9 and TRBJ2-5; maybe TRBD1 (7 bases). V gave up 5 bases and J gave up 3 bases, with 16 bases separating them. The CDR3 sequence is 15 residues long. Germline-derived CDR1 and CDR2 are SEHNR and FQNEAQ (reference sequence). CDR3 amino acids: CASSPGDSSKETQYF. For the CDR3, the DNA is TGTGCCAGCAGCCCGGGGGACAGCTCGAAAGAGACCCAGTACTTC.

The chain carries TRBV5-1 and TRBJ2-7; TRBD1 matches at 11 bases. The germline V gene has CDR1 SGHRS and CDR2 YFSETQ. This CDR3 is built from 14 residues. After removal of 3 bases from V and 7 bases from J, the junction contained 6 bases not matched to a gene. CDR3 DNA: TGCGCCAGCAGCTCCCGGGGGACAGGGGGAGAGCAGTACTTC. It yields the protein CASSSRGTGGEQYF.

V is TRBV5-5 and J is TRBJ2-1; D remains unclear. The CDR3 has 13 residues. Trimming removed 0 bases from V and 12 bases from J, with 13 bases in between. CDR1 and CDR2 (germline): SGHKS, YYEKEE (reference sequence). CDR3 in amino acids: CASSLVPREGQFF. CDR3 DNA: TGTGCCAGCAGCTTGGTCCCCCGTGAAGGGCAGTTCTTC.

This clonotype appeared a single time. The chain combines TRBV25-1 with TRBJ1-3, with D maybe TRBD1 (5 bases). V was cut by 3 bases and J by 4 bases, with 10 bases left in between. Germline V CDR1 and CDR2: MGHDK, SYGVNS. The CDR3 has 14 amino acids. CDR3 in amino acids: CASSDRGSGNTIYF. The CDR3 DNA follows: TGTGCCAGCAGTGATAGGGGTTCGGGAAACACCATATATTTT.

The genes are TRBV7-3 and TRBJ2-2; 8 nucleotides agree with TRBD2. The V gene's germline CDR1 is SGHTA and CDR2 FQGTGA. Trimming removed 2 bases from V and 0 bases from J; junction bases left unmatched: 5. The CDR3 runs 17 residues. In DNA, the CDR3 is TGTGCCAGCAGCTTAGAGCCGGGAGGGACGAACACCGGGGAGCTGTTTTTT. This gives the protein CASSLEPGGTNTGELFF.

This clonotype has just a few counts. The rearrangement joins TRBV12-3 or TRBV12-4 to TRBJ1-1; 7 bases match TRBD1. This CDR3 comprises 14 residues. Trimming took 5 bases from V and 4 from J; bases not matched to a gene: 7. Written as DNA, the CDR3 is TGTGCCAGCAGTACTTTCAGGACAGGCACTGAAGCTTTCTTT. It yields the protein CASSTFRTGTEAFF.

The J gene is TRBJ2-1, the V gene TRBV4-2, with TRBD1 matching over 9 bases. Germline CDR1 reads LGHNA; CDR2 reads YNFKEQ. Trimming removed 5 bases from V and 2 bases from J; junction bases left unmatched: 16. The CDR3 length is 19 residues. The chain's CDR3 is CASSITKVTGGSTYNEQFF. The CDR3 coding sequence is TGTGCCAGCAGCATTACAAAAGTCACAGGGGGCAGCACCTACAATGAGCAGTTCTTC.

The table lists this clonotype with a few counts. The rearrangement links TRBV7-8 to TRBJ2-3; a possible D gene is TRBD1 (5 bases). The germline V and J ends were trimmed by 2 bases and 0 bases, with 15 bases remaining between them. CDR3 size: 17 residues. The germline gives CDR1 SGHVS, CDR2 FQNEAQ. CDR3 nucleotide sequence: TGTGCCAGCAGCTTAAATCTCCGCCAGGGTAGCACAGATACGCAGTATTTT. This encodes CASSLNLRQGSTDTQYF.

The chain is built from TRBV10-3 and TRBJ1-5, with D tentatively TRBD1 (5 bases). The CDR3 has 13 residues. Germline CDR1 reads ENHRY; CDR2 reads SYGVKD. V shed 8 bases and J shed 2 bases, with 10 bases lying between them. The DNA of the CDR3 is TGTGCCATCCCCGTGGGGGGCAATCAGCCCCAGCATTTT. It yields the protein CAIPVGGNQPQHF.

Here the CDR3 DNA reads TGTGCCAGCAGTTTTTGGGTCGAAAATTCACCCCTCCACTTT. As protein: CASSFWVENSPLHF. The chain joins TRBV12-3 or TRBV12-4 to TRBJ1-6; D unclear. This CDR3 has 14 amino acids. V was shortened by 3 bases and J by 7 bases, with 10 bases between the two germline ends.

This clonotype was found a few times. As DNA, the CDR3 is TGTGCCAGCAGCTTTTCTTGGACGGACTTCCTTGGAGAGCAGTTCTTC. This translates into CASSFSWTDFLGEQFF. The gene calls are TRBV5-8 and TRBJ2-1; tentatively, D is TRBD2 (5 bases). Germline V lookup: CDR1 SGHTS, CDR2 YDEGEE. The CDR3 contains 16 residues. V lost 2 bases and J 10 bases, leaving 22 bases between the germline ends.

This clonotype was recorded a few times. The chain combines TRBV20-1 with TRBJ2-3, with D maybe TRBD1 (5 bases). From germline, CDR1 is DFQATT and CDR2 SNEGSKA (reference sequence). This CDR3 has 13 residues. V lost 3 bases and J lost 2, with 9 bases in between. The DNA of the CDR3 is TGCAGTGCTAGCACGACAGCCACAGATACGCAGTATTTT. It translates to CSASTTATDTQYF.

The chain has TRBV15 and TRBJ1-1, with 10 bases identical to TRBD1. The junction had 4 bases not matched to a gene; V was cut back by 2 bases and J by 4 bases. The CDR3 spans 15 residues. Germline CDR1 LNHNV, CDR2 YYDKDF (reference sequence). CDR3 residues: CATSRKRTGGTEAFF. The CDR3 nucleotides read TGTGCCACCAGCAGAAAACGGACAGGGGGCACTGAAGCTTTCTTT.

The chain carries TRBV6-2 or TRBV6-3 and TRBJ2-7; 7 nucleotides align to TRBD2. The CDR3 extends over 15 amino acids. The V gene's germline CDR1 is MNHEY and CDR2 SVGEGT. V dropped 6 bases and J dropped 2; count of bases not matched to a gene: 10. The CDR3: CASSTLGGSTYEQYF. For the CDR3, the DNA is TGTGCCAGCAGCACCCTCGGGGGGAGTACCTACGAGCAGTACTTC.

This chain links TRBV20-1 with TRBJ2-7; the D is unclear. In germline, CDR1 is DFQATT, CDR2 SNEGSKA (reference sequence). The CDR3 length is 12 residues. The germline V and J ends were trimmed by 0 bases and 4 bases, with 7 bases remaining between them. The chain's CDR3 is CSARDAQYEQYF. CDR3 DNA sequence: TGCAGTGCTAGAGATGCTCAGTACGAGCAGTACTTC.

The chain links TRBV7-8 to TRBJ1-5; tentative D call: TRBD1 (5 bases). CDR1 is SGHVS and CDR2 is FQNEAQ in the germline V gene. Trimming took off 0 bases at V and 6 bases at J, with 9 bases between the two ends. This CDR3 contains 14 residues. The CDR3 nucleotides are TGTGCCAGCAGCTTAGCGAAGGGGAGTCAGCCCCAGCATTTT. Amino acid sequence: CASSLAKGSQPQHF.

The chain joins TRBV20-1 to TRBJ1-5; D gene ambiguous. Germline CDR1 DFQATT, CDR2 SNEGSKA (reference sequence). The CDR3 runs 12 residues. Trimming left V 5 bases short and J 6 bases short, with 11 bases between. The CDR3 loop is CSAVRLGQPQHF. Here the CDR3 DNA reads TGCAGTGCTGTCCGGCTCGGTCAGCCCCAGCATTTT.

This rearrangement joins TRBV19 to TRBJ1-1, with 7 bases aligning to TRBD1. J gave up 0 bases and V 7 bases, and 11 bases lay outside the gene matches. The CDR3 contains 16 residues. The germline V gene has CDR1 LNHDA and CDR2 SQIVND (reference sequence). The CDR3 spells CASIQRRDRLNTEAFF. The CDR3 nucleotides read TGTGCCAGTATTCAACGAAGGGACAGATTGAACACTGAAGCTTTCTTT.

The chain employs TRBV6-5 and TRBJ2-7, with D uncertain. The CDR3 extends over 15 amino acids. Germline V gene data show CDR1 as MNHEY and CDR2 as SVGAGI. Trimming removed 0 bases from V and 3 bases from J, with 12 bases in between. The CDR3 loop reads CASSYSNRAHYEQYF. As DNA, the CDR3 is TGTGCCAGCAGTTACTCGAATAGGGCCCACTACGAGCAGTACTTC.

This clonotype was counted a few times. It is unclear where the CDR3 begins or ends on the DNA, so no DNA is shown, and the CDR3 is as TCRdb lists it. V is TRBV25-1 and J is TRBJ2-7. The germline V gene encodes CDR1 MGHDK and CDR2 SYGVNS. Both ends counted, the CDR3 spans 12 residues. The CDR3: CASILGYYEQYF.

V and J are TRBV20-1 and TRBJ2-3; TRBD1 aligns across 9 bases. The CDR3 is 15 amino acids. The germline CDR1 and CDR2 sequences are DFQATT and SNEGSKA (reference sequence). V was clipped by 5 bases and J by 4 bases; unmatched bases: 10. The CDR3 DNA follows: TGCAGTGCTGATGGCGGACAGGGGTTAGCAGATACGCAGTATTTT. Its protein product is CSADGGQGLADTQYF.

This sequence joins TRBV6-5 and TRBJ2-2, with 10 bases matching TRBD2. From germline, CDR1 is MNHEY and CDR2 SVGAGI. V gave up 1 base and J gave up 8 bases; unmatched junction bases: 7. The CDR3 consists of 16 residues. The CDR3 DNA reads TGTGCCAGCAGTTACTTCCTAGCGGGAGTCGGTGGGGAGCTGTTTTTT. It encodes CASSYFLAGVGGELFF.

J is TRBJ2-1 and V is TRBV20-1, with 10 positions matching TRBD1. The CDR3 loop spans 14 amino acids. Looked up from germline, CDR1 is DFQATT and CDR2 is SNEGSKA (reference sequence). With V trimmed by 4 bases and J by 7 bases, 7 bases remained unmatched. The CDR3 loop is CSATQGQGRNEQFF. CDR3 sequence (DNA): TGCAGTGCTACACAGGGACAGGGGAGGAATGAGCAGTTCTTC.

This chain connects TRBV5-1 to TRBJ2-6, with D perhaps TRBD2 (7 bases). Trimming removed 3 bases from V and 2 bases from J, with 12 bases in between. Germline CDR1 reads SGHRS; CDR2 reads YFSETQ. CDR3 length: 16 residues. The CDR3 nucleotides read TGCGCCAGCAGCTGGACGGGGGGCCCTGGGGCCAACGTCCTGACTTTC. It specifies CASSWTGGPGANVLTF.

This clonotype was counted ten times or more. The CDR3 is CSVGGDRNQPQHF. The CDR3 DNA is TGCAGCGTTGGGGGTGATCGCAATCAGCCCCAGCATTTT. The rearrangement joins TRBV29-1 to TRBJ1-5; D not resolved. Germline V gives CDR1 SQVTM, CDR2 ANQGSEA. V was cut by 4 bases and J by 2 bases, with 9 bases left in between. This CDR3 comprises 13 residues.

This sequence joins TRBV5-1 and TRBJ1-1; TRBD1 matches at 9 bases. The trim removed 0 bases at V and 1 base at J, leaving 1 base unmatched. CDR1 is SGHRS and CDR2 is YFSETQ in the germline V gene. The length of the CDR3 is 15 residues. In DNA form, the CDR3 reads TGCGCCAGCAGCTTGGGACAGGGGGGGAACACTGAAGCTTTCTTT. Its translation is CASSLGQGGNTEAFF.